This record covers a single T cell receptor (beta chain). This entry is derived from a study of blood T cell repertoires in COVID-19. Study-level background: Samples taken during acute and convalescent COVID-19 were collected in the United States, Italy and Spain. From T cells, B-cell-depleted T cells, or PBMCs came the material, which was cDNA or gDNA.

V lost 0 bases and J lost 4; bases outside the gene matches: 5. The CDR3 loop spans 16 amino acids. Germline V gene data show CDR1 as MGHRA and CDR2 as YSYEKL. Seattle cases were enrolled at active infection and followed longitudinally. Clones were read by immunoSEQ multiplex PCR, and TCRdb kept only the in-frame ones, dropping some. The sample yields roughly 150,000 clones, about 83% seen once. Sequencing input: peripheral blood. The TCR was taken from a woman at least 80 years old with COVID-19, enrolled during active disease. The rearrangement uses TRBV4-1 and TRBJ1-5, with 8 positions matching TRBD1. The CDR3 reads CASSQDPTGGNQPQHF. The DNA for the CDR3 is TGCGCCAGCAGCCAAGATCCCACAGGGGGGAATCAGCCCCAGCATTTT.